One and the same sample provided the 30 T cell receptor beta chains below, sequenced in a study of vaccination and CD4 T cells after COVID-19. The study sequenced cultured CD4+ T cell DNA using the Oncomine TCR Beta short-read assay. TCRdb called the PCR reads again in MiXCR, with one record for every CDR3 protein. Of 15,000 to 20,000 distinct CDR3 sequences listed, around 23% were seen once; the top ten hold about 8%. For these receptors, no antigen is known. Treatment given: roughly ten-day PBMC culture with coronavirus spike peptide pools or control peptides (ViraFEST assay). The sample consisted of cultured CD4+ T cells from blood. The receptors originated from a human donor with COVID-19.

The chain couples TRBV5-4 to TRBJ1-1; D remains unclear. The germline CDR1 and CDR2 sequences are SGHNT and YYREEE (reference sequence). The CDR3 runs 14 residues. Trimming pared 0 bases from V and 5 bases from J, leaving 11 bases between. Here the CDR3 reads CASSLGAVGTEAFF. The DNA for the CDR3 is TGTGCCAGCAGCTTGGGGGCGGTAGGGACTGAAGCTTTCTTT.

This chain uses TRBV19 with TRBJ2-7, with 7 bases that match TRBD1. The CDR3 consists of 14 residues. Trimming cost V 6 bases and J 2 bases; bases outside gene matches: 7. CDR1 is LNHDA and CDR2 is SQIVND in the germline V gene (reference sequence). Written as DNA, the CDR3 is TGTGCCAGTAGCGCAGGGGGACACCCCTACGAGCAGTACTTC. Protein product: CASSAGGHPYEQYF.

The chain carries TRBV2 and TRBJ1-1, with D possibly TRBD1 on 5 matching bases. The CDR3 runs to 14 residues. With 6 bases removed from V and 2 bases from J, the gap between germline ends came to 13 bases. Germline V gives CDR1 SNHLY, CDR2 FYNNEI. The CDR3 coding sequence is TGTGCCAGCAGAAGACAGTTTTTCAACACTGAAGCTTTCTTT. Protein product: CASRRQFFNTEAFF.

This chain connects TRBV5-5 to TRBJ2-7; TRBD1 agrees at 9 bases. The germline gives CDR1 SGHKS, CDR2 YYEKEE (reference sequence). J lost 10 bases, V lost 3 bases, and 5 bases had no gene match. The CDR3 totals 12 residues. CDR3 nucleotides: TGTGCCAGCAGCTCCCAGGACAGGGGACAGTACTTC. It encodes CASSSQDRGQYF.

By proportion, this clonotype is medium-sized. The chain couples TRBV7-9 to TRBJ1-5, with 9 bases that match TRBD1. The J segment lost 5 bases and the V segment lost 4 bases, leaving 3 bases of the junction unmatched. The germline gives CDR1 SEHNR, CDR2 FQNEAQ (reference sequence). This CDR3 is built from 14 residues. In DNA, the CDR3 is TGTGCCAGCAGCTCCGGGACAGGGTATCAGCCCCAGCATTTT. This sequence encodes CASSSGTGYQPQHF. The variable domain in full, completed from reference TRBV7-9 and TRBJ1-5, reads DTGVSQNPRHKITKRGQNVTFRCDPISEHNRLYWYRQTLGQGPEFLTYFQNEAQLEKSRLLSDRFSAERPKGSFSTLEIQRTEQGDSAMYLCASSSGTGYQPQHFGDGTRLSIL.

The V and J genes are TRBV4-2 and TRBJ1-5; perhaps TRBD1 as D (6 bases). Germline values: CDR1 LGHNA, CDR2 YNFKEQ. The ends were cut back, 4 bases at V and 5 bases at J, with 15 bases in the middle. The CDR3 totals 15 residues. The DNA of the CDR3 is TGTGCCAGCAGCCCCCTGGGACAAACTTATCAGCCCCAGCATTTT. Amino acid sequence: CASSPLGQTYQPQHF.

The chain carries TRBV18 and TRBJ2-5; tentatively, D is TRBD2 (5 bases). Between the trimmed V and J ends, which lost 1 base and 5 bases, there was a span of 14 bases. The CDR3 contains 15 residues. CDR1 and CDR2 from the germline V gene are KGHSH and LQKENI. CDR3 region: CASSPLTGFRETQYF. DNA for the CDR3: TGTGCCAGCTCACCACTCACGGGGTTCCGGGAGACCCAGTACTTC.

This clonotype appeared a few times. CDR3 loop: CASSLGLDPEAFF. DNA for the CDR3: TGTGCCAGCTCCCTTGGACTGGATCCTGAAGCTTTCTTT. The chain employs TRBV18 and TRBJ1-1; D uncertain. Trimming pared 6 bases from V and 6 bases from J, leaving 14 bases between. The length of the CDR3 is 13 residues. Germline V gene data show CDR1 as KGHSH and CDR2 as LQKENI.

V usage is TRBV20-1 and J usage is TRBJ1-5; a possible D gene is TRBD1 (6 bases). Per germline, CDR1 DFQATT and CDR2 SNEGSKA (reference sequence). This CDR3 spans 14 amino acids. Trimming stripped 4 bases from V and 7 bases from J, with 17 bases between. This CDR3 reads CSAMGRGPGQPQHF. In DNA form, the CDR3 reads TGCAGTGCTATGGGCAGGGGACCCGGGCAGCCCCAGCATTTT.

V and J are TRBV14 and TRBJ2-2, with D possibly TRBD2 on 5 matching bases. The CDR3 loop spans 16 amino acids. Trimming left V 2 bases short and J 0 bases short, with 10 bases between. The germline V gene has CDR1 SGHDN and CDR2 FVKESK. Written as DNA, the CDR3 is TGTGCCAGCAGCCAACAAGGGAGAGCGAACACCGGGGAGCTGTTTTTT. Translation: CASSQQGRANTGELFF.

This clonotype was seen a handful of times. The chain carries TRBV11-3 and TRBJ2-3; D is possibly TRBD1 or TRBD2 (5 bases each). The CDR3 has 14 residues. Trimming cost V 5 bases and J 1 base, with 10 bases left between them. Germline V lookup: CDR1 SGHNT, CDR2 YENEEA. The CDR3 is CASSTRDGTDTQYF. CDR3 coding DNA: TGTGCCAGCAGCACCCGGGACGGCACAGATACGCAGTATTTT. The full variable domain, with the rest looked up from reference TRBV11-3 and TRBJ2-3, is EAGVVQSPRYKIIEKKQPVAFWCNPISGHNTLYWYLQNLGQGPELLIRYENEEAVDDSQLPKDRFSAERLKGVDSTLKIQPAELGDSAVYLCASSTRDGTDTQYFGPGTRLTVL.

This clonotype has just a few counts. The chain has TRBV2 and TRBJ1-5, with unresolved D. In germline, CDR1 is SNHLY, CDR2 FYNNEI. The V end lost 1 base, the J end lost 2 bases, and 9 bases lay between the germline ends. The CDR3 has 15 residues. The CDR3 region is CASSEGGAGNQPQHF. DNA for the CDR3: TGTGCCAGCAGTGAAGGGGGAGCTGGCAATCAGCCCCAGCATTTT.

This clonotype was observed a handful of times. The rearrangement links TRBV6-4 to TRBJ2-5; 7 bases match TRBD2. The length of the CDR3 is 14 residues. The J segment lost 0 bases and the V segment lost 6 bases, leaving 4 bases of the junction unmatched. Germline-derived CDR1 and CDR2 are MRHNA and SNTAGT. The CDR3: CASRISGNQETQYF. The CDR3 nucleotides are TGTGCCAGCAGGATCAGCGGGAACCAAGAGACCCAGTACTTC.

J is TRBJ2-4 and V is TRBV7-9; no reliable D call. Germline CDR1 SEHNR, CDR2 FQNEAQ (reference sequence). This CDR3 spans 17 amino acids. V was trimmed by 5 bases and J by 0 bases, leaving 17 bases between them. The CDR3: CASSTRAAALAKNIQYF. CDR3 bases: TGTGCCAGCAGCACAAGGGCAGCCGCCCTAGCCAAAAACATTCAGTACTTC.

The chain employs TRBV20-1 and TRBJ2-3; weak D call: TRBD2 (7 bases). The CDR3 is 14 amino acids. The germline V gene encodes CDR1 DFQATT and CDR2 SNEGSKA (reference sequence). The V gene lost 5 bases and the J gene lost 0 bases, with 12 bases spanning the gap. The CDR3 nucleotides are TGCAGTGCTGGCCGCGGGGGCAGCACAGATACGCAGTATTTT. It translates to CSAGRGGSTDTQYF.

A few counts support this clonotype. In DNA, the CDR3 is TGTGCCAGCAGCTTAGAGGGCAGGGTCGGCTACACCTTC. Translated: CASSLEGRVGYTF. The chain carries TRBV11-3 and TRBJ1-2, with D tentatively TRBD1 (5 bases). The germline V gene has CDR1 SGHNT and CDR2 YENEEA. V gave up 0 bases and J gave up 8 bases, with 10 bases separating them. The CDR3 has 13 amino acids.

The CDR3 sequence is CSVEDPGLVPDTQYF. Written as DNA, the CDR3 is TGCAGCGTTGAAGATCCCGGACTAGTTCCAGATACGCAGTATTTT. The chain employs TRBV29-1 and TRBJ2-3, with 7 bases matching TRBD2. Per the germline V gene, CDR1 is SQVTM and CDR2 is ANQGSEA. The CDR3 runs to 15 residues. With V trimmed by 0 bases and J by 4 bases, 7 bases remained unmatched.

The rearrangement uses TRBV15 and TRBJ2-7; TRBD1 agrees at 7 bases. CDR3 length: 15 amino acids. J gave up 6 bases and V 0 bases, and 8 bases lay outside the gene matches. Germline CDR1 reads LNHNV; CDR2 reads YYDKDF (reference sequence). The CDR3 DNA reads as TGTGCCACCAGCAGAGATCTTCGACAGGGCGCCGAGCAGTACTTC. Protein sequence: CATSRDLRQGAEQYF. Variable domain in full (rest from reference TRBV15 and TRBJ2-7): DAMVIQNPRYQVTQFGKPVTLSCSQTLNHNVMYWYQQKSSQAPKLLFHYYDKDFNNEADTPDNFQSRRPNTSFCFLDIRSPGLGDTAMYLCATSRDLRQGAEQYFGPGTRLTVT.

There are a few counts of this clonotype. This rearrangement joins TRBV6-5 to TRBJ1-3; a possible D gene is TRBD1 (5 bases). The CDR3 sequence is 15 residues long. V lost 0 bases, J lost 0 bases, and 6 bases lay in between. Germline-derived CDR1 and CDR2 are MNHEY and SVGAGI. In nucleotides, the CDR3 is TGTGCCAGCAGTTACTCCCAGGGCTCTGGAAACACCATATATTTT. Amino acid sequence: CASSYSQGSGNTIYF.

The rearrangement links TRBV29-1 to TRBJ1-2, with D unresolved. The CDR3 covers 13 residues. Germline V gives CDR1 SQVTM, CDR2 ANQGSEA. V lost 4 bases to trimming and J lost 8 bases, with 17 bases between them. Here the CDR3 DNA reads TGCAGCGTTGCTGACGCTAAAGGGTTAGGCTACACCTTC. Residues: CSVADAKGLGYTF. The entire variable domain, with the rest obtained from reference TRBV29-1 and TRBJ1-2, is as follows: SAVISQKPSRDICQRGTSLTIQCQVDSQVTMMFWYRQQPGQSLTLIATANQGSEATYESGFVIDKFPISRPNLTFSTLTVSNMSPEDSSIYLCSVADAKGLGYTFGSGTRLTVV.

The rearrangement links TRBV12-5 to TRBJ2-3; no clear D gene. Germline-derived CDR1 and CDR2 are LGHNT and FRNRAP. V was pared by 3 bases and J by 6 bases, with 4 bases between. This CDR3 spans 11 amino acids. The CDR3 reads CASGFADTQYF. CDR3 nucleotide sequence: TGTGCTAGTGGTTTTGCGGATACGCAGTATTTT. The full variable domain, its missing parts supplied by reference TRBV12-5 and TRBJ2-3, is DARVTQTPRHKVTEMGQEVTMRCQPILGHNTVFWYRQTMMQGLELLAYFRNRAPLDDSGMPKDRFSAEMPDATLATLKIQPSEPRDSAVYFCASGFADTQYFGPGTRLTVL.

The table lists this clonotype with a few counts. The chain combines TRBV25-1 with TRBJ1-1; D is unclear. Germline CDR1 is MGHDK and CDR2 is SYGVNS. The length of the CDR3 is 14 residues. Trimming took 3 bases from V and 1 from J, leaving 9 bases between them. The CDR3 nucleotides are TGTGCCAGCAGTGACTACAGAGAGAACACTGAAGCTTTCTTT. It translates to CASSDYRENTEAFF.

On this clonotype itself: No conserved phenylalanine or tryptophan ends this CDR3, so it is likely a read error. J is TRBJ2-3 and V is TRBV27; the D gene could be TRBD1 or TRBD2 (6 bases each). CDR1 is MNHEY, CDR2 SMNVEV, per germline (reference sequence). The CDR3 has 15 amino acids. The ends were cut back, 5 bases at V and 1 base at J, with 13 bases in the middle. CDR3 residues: CASSPMGGGTDTQYL. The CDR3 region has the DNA TGTGCCAGCAGTCCTATGGGGGGCGGCACAGATACGCAGTATCTT.

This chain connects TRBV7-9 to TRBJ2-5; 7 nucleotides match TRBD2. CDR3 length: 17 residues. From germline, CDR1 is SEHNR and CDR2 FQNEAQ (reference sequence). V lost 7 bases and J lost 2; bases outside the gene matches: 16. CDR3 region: CASTNYRTRVFQETQYF. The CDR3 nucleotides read TGTGCCAGCACTAACTATAGGACTAGAGTCTTTCAAGAGACCCAGTACTTC.

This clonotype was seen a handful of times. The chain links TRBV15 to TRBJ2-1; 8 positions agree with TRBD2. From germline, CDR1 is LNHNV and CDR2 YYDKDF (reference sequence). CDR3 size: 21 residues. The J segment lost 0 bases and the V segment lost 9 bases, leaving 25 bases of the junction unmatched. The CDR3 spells CATRMVGGGLAGDYSYNEQFF. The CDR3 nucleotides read TGTGCCACTCGGATGGTCGGGGGAGGGCTAGCGGGTGACTACTCCTACAATGAGCAGTTCTTC.

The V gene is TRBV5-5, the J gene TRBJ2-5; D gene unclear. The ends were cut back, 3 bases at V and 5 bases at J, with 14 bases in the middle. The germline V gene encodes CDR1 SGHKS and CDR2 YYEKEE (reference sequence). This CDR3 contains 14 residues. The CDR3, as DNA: TGTGCCAGCAGCTCGGACCTTTTGCGGGAGACCCAGTACTTC. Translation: CASSSDLLRETQYF.

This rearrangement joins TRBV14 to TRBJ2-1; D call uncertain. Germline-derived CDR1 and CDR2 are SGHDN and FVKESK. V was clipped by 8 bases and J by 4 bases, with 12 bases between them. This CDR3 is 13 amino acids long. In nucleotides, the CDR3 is TGTGCCAGCCACGTGGGGAAATACAATGAGCAGTTCTTC. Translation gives CASHVGKYNEQFF.

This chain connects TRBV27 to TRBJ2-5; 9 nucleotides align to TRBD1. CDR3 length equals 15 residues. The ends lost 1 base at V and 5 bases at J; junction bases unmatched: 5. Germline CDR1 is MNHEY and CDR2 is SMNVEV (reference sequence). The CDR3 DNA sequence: TGTGCCAGCAGTTTATTGGGACAGGGATCCGAGACCCAGTACTTC. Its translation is CASSLLGQGSETQYF.

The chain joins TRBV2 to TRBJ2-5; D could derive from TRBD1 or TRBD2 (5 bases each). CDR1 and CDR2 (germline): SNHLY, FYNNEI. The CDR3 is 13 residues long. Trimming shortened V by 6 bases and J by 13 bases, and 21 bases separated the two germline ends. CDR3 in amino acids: CASSRRDESFWYF. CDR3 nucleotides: TGTGCCAGCAGCCGAAGGGACGAGTCATTTTGGTACTTC. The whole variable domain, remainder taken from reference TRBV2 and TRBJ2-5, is EPEVTQTPSHQVTQMGQEVILRCVPISNHLYFYWYRQILGQKVEFLVSFYNNEISEKSEIFDDQFSVERPDGSNFTLKIRSTKLEDSAMYFCASSRRDESFWYFGPGTRLLVL.

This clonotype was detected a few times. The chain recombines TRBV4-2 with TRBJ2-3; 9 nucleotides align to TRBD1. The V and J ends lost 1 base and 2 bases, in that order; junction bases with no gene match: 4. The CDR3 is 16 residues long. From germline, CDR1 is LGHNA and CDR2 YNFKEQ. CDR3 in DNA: TGTGCCAGCAGCCAAGGCCGACAGGGGGACACAGATACGCAGTATTTT. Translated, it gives CASSQGRQGDTDTQYF.